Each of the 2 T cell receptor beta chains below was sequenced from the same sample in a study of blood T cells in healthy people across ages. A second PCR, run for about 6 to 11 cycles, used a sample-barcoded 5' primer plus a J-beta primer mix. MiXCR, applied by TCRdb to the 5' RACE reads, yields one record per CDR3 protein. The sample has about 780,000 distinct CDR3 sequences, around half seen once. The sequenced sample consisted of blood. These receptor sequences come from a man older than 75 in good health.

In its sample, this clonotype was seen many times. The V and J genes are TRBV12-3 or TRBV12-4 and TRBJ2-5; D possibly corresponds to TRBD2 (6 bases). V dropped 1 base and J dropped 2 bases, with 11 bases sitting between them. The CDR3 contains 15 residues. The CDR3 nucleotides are TGTGCCAGCAGTTTAGTCCGGGGGACTCAAGAGACCCAGTACTTC. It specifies CASSLVRGTQETQYF.

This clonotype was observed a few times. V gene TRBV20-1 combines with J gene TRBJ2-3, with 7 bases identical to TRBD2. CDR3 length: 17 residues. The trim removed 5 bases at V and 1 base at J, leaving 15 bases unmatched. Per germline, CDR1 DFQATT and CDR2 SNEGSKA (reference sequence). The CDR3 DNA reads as TGCAGTGCTGGGGGGAGGCTGGCTAGCGGCGGCACAGATACGCAGTATTTT. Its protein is CSAGGRLASGGTDTQYF.